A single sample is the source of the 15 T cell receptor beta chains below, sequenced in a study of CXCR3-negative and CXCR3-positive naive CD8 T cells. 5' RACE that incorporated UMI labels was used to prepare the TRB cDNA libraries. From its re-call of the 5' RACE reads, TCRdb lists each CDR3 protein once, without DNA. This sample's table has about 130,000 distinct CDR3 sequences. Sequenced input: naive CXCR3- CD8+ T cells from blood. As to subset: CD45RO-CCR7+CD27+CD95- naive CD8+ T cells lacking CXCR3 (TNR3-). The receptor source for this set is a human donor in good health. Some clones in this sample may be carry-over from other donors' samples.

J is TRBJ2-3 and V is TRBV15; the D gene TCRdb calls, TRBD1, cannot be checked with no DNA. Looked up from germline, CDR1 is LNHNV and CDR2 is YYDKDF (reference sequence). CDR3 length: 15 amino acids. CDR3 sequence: CATSTSAGGGDTQYF.

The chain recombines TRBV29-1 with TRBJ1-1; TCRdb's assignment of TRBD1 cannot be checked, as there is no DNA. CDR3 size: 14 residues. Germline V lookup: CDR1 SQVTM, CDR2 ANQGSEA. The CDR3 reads CSVDPGTGGPEAFF.

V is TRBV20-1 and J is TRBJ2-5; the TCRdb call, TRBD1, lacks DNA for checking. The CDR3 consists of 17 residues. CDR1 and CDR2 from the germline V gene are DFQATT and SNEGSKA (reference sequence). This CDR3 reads CSKERSGVLVGRETQYF.

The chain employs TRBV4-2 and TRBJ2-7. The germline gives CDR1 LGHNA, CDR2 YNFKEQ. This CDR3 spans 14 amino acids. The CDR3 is CASSQGPVSYEQYF.

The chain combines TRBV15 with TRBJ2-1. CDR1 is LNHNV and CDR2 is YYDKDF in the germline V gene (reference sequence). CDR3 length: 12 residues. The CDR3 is CATSGVRNEQFF.

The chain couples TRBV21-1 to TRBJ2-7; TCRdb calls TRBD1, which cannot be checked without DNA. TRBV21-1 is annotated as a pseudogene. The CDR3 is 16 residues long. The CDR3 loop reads CASSRESAGQPHEQYF.

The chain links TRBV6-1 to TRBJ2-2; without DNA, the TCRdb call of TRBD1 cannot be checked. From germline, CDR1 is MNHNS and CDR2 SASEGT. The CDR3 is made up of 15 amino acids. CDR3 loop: CASSEGAPITGELFF.

CDR3 amino acids: CASSYSAPHPDTQYF. The V call is TRBV6-5, the J call TRBJ2-3; TCRdb indicates TRBD1, and absent DNA this call remains unverified. The CDR3 runs 15 residues. Germline V gene lookup returns CDR1 MNHEY and CDR2 SVGAGI.

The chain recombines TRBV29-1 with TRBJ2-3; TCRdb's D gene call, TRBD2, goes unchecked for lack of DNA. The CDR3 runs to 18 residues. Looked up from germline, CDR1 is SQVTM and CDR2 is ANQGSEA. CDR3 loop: CSVEVVAGPTQSTDTQYF.

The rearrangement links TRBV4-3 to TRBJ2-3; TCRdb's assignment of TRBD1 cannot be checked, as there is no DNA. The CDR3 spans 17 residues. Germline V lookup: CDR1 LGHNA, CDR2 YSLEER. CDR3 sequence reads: CASSQAPAPGGTGTQYF.

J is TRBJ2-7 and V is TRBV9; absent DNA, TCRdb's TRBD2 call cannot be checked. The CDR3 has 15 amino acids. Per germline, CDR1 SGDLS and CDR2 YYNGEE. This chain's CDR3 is CASSVGAGPPHEQYF.

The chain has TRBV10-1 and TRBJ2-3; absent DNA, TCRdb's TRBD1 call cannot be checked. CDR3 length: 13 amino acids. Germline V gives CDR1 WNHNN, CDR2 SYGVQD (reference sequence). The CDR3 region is CASSELKGDTQYF.

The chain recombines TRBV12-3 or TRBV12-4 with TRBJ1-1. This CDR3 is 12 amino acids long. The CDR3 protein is CASSRDDTEAFF.

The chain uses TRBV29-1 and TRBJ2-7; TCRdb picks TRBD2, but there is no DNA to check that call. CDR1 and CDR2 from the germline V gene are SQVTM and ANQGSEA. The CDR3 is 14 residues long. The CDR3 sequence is CSAYGLAGGNEQYF.

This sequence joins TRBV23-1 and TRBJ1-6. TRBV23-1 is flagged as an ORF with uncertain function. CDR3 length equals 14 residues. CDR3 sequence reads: CASSGVFYNSPLHF.